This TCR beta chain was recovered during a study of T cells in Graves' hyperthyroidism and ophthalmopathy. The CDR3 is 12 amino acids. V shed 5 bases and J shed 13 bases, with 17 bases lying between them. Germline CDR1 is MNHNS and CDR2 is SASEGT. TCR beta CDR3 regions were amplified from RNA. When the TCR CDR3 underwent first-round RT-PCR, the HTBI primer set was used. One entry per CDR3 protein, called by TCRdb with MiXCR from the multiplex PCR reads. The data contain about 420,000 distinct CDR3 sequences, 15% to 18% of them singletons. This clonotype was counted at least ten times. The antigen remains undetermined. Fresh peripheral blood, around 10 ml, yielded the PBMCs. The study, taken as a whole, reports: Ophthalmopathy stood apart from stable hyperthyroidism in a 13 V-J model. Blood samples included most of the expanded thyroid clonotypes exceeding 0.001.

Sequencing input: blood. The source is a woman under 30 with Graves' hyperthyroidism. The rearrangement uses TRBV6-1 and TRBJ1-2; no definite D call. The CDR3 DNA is TGTGCCAGCAGTCCTTACGGGTTAGGGTGCACCTTC. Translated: CASSPYGLGCTF.